One sample yielded the 11 T cell receptor beta chains listed below, sequenced in a study of blood T cell repertoires in COVID-19. Data came from immunoSEQ multiplex PCR; TCRdb stores just in-frame clones and leaves some out. In the table there are around 100,000 clones, 88% of which are singletons. Sequencing used peripheral blood. Receptor source: an older woman who had recovered from COVID-19.

This chain links TRBV18 with TRBJ2-3; D gene ambiguous. Trimming cost V 3 bases and J 0 bases, with 7 bases left between them. Germline loops: CDR1 KGHSH, CDR2 LQKENI. The CDR3 sequence is 14 residues long. For the CDR3, the DNA is TGTGCCAGCTCACCCGTAGTGAGCACAGATACGCAGTATTTT. It encodes CASSPVVSTDTQYF.

V and J are TRBV18 and TRBJ2-1; no firm D call. V was shortened by 6 bases and J by 0 bases, with 15 bases between the two germline ends. CDR3 size: 16 residues. CDR1 and CDR2 (germline): KGHSH, LQKENI. As DNA, the CDR3 is TGTGCCAGCTCCCGAGCTAATTCGGGCTCCTACAATGAGCAGTTCTTC. It specifies CASSRANSGSYNEQFF.

The chain's CDR3 is CASSYLVTAIQETQYF. The DNA of the CDR3 is TGTGCCAGCAGTTACCTAGTGACTGCTATCCAAGAGACCCAGTACTTC. The chain couples TRBV6-2 or TRBV6-3 to TRBJ2-5; unclear D gene. The germline V gene has CDR1 MNHEY and CDR2 SVGEGT. V shed 2 bases and J shed 1 base, with 14 bases lying between them. The CDR3 runs 16 residues.

The CDR3 DNA reads as TGTGCCAGCAGGGGGGGAGAGACCCAGTACTTC. It yields the protein CASRGGETQYF. The chain couples TRBV25-1 to TRBJ2-5; possibly TRBD2 for D (6 bases). Germline CDR1 reads MGHDK; CDR2 reads SYGVNS. V shed 6 bases and J shed 4 bases, with 6 bases lying between them. CDR3 length equals 11 residues.

The chain recombines TRBV27 with TRBJ2-1; 7 nucleotides line up with TRBD2. In germline, CDR1 is MNHEY, CDR2 SMNVEV (reference sequence). The CDR3 contains 16 residues. The ends lost 4 bases at V and 3 bases at J; junction bases unmatched: 9. The CDR3 DNA reads TGTGCCAGCAGTTCCTCCGGGACTACGGTCTACAATGAGCAGTTCTTC. Translating gives CASSSSGTTVYNEQFF.

The chain links TRBV10-3 to TRBJ2-1; 9 bases are shared with TRBD2. The CDR3 totals 16 residues. Germline V gene sequence: CDR1 ENHRY, CDR2 SYGVKD. With 3 bases clipped from V and 9 bases from J, the junction kept 12 bases outside the gene matches. The CDR3 is CAISDPKGSGRIEQFF. As DNA, the CDR3 is TGTGCCATCAGTGACCCAAAGGGGAGCGGGAGGATTGAGCAGTTCTTC.

Only one count was recorded for this clone. This rearrangement joins TRBV18 to TRBJ2-7; D ambiguous. This CDR3 has 16 amino acids. The germline gives CDR1 KGHSH, CDR2 LQKENI. V was clipped by 3 bases and J by 2 bases, with 17 bases between them. CDR3 residues: CASSPLGSSSPYEQYF. DNA of the CDR3: TGTGCCAGCTCACCCCTAGGCTCCTCAAGCCCCTACGAGCAGTACTTC.

The chain is built from TRBV7-2 and TRBJ2-7, with no clear D. The length of the CDR3 is 15 residues. V was clipped by 5 bases and J by 1 base, with 15 bases between them. Germline CDR1 reads SGHTA; CDR2 reads FQGNSA. As DNA, the CDR3 is TGTGCCAGCAGCCCCCAGCCGACGGAGTCCTACGAGCAGTACTTC. Translation gives CASSPQPTESYEQYF. Full variable domain (outside the CDR3, taken from reference TRBV7-2 and TRBJ2-7): GAGVSQSPSNKVTEKGKDVELRCDPISGHTALYWYRQSLGQGLEFLIYFQGNSAPDKSGLPSDRFSAERTGGSVSTLTIQRTQQEDSAVYLCASSPQPTESYEQYFGPGTRLTVT.

There are a few counts of this clone. This chain connects TRBV12-3 or TRBV12-4 to TRBJ1-6; 7 bases agree with TRBD1. V dropped 8 bases and J dropped 10; count of bases not matched to a gene: 5. The CDR3 has 12 amino acids. Here the CDR3 DNA reads TGTGCCAGCGGCCCACAGGGGTCACCCCTCCACTTT. Its translation: CASGPQGSPLHF.

J is TRBJ1-5 and V is TRBV4-3, with D possibly being TRBD1 (5 bases). Per germline, CDR1 LGHNA and CDR2 YSLEER. This CDR3 is built from 13 residues. The V end was cut by 5 bases, the J end by 5 bases, with 10 bases between. CDR3 loop: CASSGGVDQPQHF. The CDR3 DNA reads as TGCGCCAGCAGCGGGGGGGTAGATCAGCCCCAGCATTTT.

This chain's CDR3 is CASSLLPGLAYNEQFF. In nucleotides, the CDR3 is TGTGCCAGCAGCCTCCTCCCGGGACTAGCTTACAATGAGCAGTTCTTC. The chain is built from TRBV7-2 and TRBJ2-1; 9 bases agree with TRBD2. J gave up 4 bases and V 5 bases, and 9 bases lay outside the gene matches. The CDR3 is 16 residues long. From germline, CDR1 is SGHTA and CDR2 FQGNSA.